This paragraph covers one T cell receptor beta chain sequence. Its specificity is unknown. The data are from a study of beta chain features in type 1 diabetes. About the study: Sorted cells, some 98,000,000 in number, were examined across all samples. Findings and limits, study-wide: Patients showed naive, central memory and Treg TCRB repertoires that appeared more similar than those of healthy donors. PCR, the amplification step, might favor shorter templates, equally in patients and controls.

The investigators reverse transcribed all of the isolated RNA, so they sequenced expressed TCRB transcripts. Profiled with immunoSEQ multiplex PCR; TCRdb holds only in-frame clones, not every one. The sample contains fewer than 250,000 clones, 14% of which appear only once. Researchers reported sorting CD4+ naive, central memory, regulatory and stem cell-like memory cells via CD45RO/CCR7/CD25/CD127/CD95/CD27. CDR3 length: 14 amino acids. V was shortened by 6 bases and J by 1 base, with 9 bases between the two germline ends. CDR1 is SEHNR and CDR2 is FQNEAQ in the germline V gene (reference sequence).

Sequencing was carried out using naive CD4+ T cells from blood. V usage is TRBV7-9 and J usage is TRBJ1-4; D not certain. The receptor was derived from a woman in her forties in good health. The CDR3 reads CASSRDITNEKLFF. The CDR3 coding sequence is TGTGCCAGCAGTCGGGATATAACTAATGAAAAACTGTTTTTT.